This entry is about one T cell receptor (beta chain). What it binds is unknown. This CDR3 is also generated by other DNA sequences in the sample. Generated by immunoSEQ multiplex PCR, the TCRdb table keeps only in-frame clones and is missing some. This repertoire shows more than 2 million clones, about 95% found once; its top ten account for about 1.1%. These data originate in a study of shared clonotypes between healthy human individuals. Positive CCR7 selection of CD45RO-negative cells yielded the naive CD8 cells, and terminally differentiated effector memory CD45RA+ cells were excluded. The donors, healthy adults who were HIV-negative, had experienced no recent acute infections or vaccinations. The donors, all of them Caucasian adults, lived in Nashville, Tennessee. V lost 1 base and J lost 0, with 10 bases in between. The germline V gene has CDR1 SGDLS and CDR2 YYNGEE. CDR3 length equals 15 residues.

General study points: Sharing across four donors was seen in 4% to 6.5% of naive CD4 clonotypes. Donor scarcity curtailed the genetic and exposure-history diversity represented herein.

The gene calls are TRBV9 and TRBJ1-2; D may be TRBD1 (5 bases). The sample consisted of naive CD8+ T cells sorted from blood. This sequence originates from a man aged 18 to 29 in good health. The CDR3 bases are TGTGCCAGCAGCGTAAACACAGGAACTAACTATGGCTACACCTTC. It translates to CASSVNTGTNYGYTF.